This TCR beta chain came from a study of identical twins. CDR3 length: 14 amino acids. The ends were cut back, 0 bases at V and 6 bases at J, with 7 bases in the middle. Per the germline V gene, CDR1 is SGHRS and CDR2 is YFSETQ. General study findings and limits: Abundant beta clonotypes from cord blood bore fewer insertions; memory repertoires lacked this pattern.

TCRdb re-called the 5' RACE reads with MiXCR, one entry per CDR3 protein. Of more than 400,000 distinct CDR3 sequences in the sample, 13% to 15% were seen once. This clonotype has just a few counts. Its antigen is as yet unknown. These data were likewise used in another study, on yellow fever vaccine responses in identical twins.

This sequence was found in a woman aged 18-29 years in good health. Source material: CD4+ T cells sorted from blood. The rearrangement joins TRBV5-1 to TRBJ1-6, with unresolved D. CDR3 coding DNA: TGCGCCAGCAGCTTGGACAGCCCTAATTCACCCCTCCACTTT. This sequence encodes CASSLDSPNSPLHF. Complete variable domain (other parts from reference TRBV5-1 and TRBJ1-6): KAGVTQTPRYLIKTRGQQVTLSCSPISGHRSVSWYQQTPGQGLQFLFEYFSETQRNKGNFPGRFSGRQFSNSRSEMNVSTLELGDSALYLCASSLDSPNSPLHFGNGTRLTVT.